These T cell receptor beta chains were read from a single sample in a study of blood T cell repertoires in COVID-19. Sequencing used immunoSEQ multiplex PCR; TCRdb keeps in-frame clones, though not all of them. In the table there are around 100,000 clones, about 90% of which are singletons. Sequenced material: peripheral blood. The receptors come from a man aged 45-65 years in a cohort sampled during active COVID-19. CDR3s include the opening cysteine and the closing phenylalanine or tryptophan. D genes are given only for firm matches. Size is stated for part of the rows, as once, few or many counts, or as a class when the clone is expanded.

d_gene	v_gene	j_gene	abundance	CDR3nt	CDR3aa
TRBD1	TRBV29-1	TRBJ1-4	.	TGCAGCGGGGGGGACAGCGTAACTAATGAAAAACTGTTTTTT	CSGGDSVTNEKLFF
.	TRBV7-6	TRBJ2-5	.	TGTGCCAGCAGCTTATCGGCGGGGCGGAAGACCCAGTACTTC	CASSLSAGRKTQYF
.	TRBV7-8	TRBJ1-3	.	TGTGCCAGCAGCTCCTCAGGGGAACCTGGAAACACCATATATTTT	CASSSSGEPGNTIYF
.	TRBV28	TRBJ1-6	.	TGTGCCAGCACGACAGTGAATAATTCACCCCTCCACTTT	CASTTVNNSPLHF
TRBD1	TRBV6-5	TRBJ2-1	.	TGTGCCAGCAGACCCGGGACAGGGGGTCACAATGAGCAGTTCTTC	CASRPGTGGHNEQFF
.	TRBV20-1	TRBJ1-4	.	TGCAGTGCTGCAGTCAATGAAAAACTGTTTTTT	CSAAVNEKLFF
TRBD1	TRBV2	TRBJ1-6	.	TGTGCCAGCAGCCGGACCTTGGACAGGTTAAATTCACCCCTCCACTTT	CASSRTLDRLNSPLHF
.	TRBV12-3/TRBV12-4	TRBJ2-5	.	TGTGCCAGCAGTTTTAGGGTCGAGGGGGTCCAGTACTTC	CASSFRVEGVQYF
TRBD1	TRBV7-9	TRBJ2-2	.	TGTGCCAGCAGCCAGGGGGCTGGCACCGGGGAGCTGTTTTTT	CASSQGAGTGELFF
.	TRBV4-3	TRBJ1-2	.	TGCGCCAGCAGCCAAGGAAGCGGCGGGCCCGGGATCTATGGCTACACCTTC	CASSQGSGGPGIYGYTF
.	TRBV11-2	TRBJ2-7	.	TGTGCCAGCAGCTTCTTTGGGAGACAAAGGTCCTACGAGCAGTACTTC	CASSFFGRQRSYEQYF
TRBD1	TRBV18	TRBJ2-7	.	TGTGCCAGTTCTAGGGGACAGGGTAGCTACGAGCAGTACTTC	CASSRGQGSYEQYF
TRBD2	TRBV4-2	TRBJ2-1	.	TGTGCCAGCAGCCAAAGGCTAGCGGGGGGAGGCGGCAATGAGCAGTTCTTC	CASSQRLAGGGGNEQFF
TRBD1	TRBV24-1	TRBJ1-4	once	TGTGCCACCCGCGCCGGGACAGGCAGTAATGAAAAACTGTTTTTT	CATRAGTGSNEKLFF
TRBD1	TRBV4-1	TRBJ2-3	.	TGCGCCAGCAGCCAAGTTCTAGGACAGGGTGCAGATACGCAGTATTTT	CASSQVLGQGADTQYF
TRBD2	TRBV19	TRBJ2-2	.	TGTGCCAGTAGTATAGACGCGGGGGGGGGCCGCACCGGGGAGCTGTTTTTT	CASSIDAGGGRTGELFF